This T cell receptor (beta chain) was identified during a study of PD-1 blockade in classical Hodgkin lymphoma. General study points: The causes of the repertoire differences, possibly disease activity or prior therapy, remain undefined. Reported baseline diversity: healthy donors highest, relapsed/refractory patients lowest.

CDR3 length: 16 residues. The V end was cut by 5 bases, the J end by 4 bases, with 18 bases between. The germline V gene has CDR1 SGHAT and CDR2 FQNNGV. Indicated time point: newly diagnosed, previously untreated cHL patient sample. Points on this clone: Its antigen remains unidentified.

Assay used: immunoSEQ multiplex PCR; TCRdb lists only in-frame clones, some missing. The sample carries about 28,000 clones, approximately 90% recorded once. Sequencing was done on a sample of peripheral blood mononuclear cells (PBMCs). This chain uses TRBV11-2 with TRBJ2-1, with D possibly being TRBD1 (6 bases). This TCR came from a human donor with classical Hodgkin lymphoma. CDR3 loop: CASSPRSSGAYNEQFF. CDR3 nucleotide sequence: TGTGCCAGCAGCCCCCGCTCGTCAGGGGCATACAATGAGCAGTTCTTC.